This T cell receptor delta chain was sequenced for a study of γδ T cells in repeated Plasmodium falciparum infection. For the study at large: The natural-infection arm compared Malian children under seasonal malaria with matched Australian children.

TCRdb re-identified clones in the multiplex PCR reads via CATT. This table holds around 49,000 delta-chain clones, approximately 1.8% found once. CDR3 length equals 16 residues. Germline-derived CDR1 and CDR2 are TVYSNPD and GDNSRS (reference sequence). Regarding this clone: Its target is not known. TCRdb's protein for this DNA is that of a much larger clone and differs from the translation at residue 12, likely a read error; the protein shown is the DNA translation.

The study, taken as a whole, reports: Repeated controlled infections reportedly drove waves of new clonotype selection in Vdelta2-negative, mostly Vdelta1+, gammadelta repertoires.

Flow sorting of PBMC yielded separate Vgamma9/Vdelta2+ and Vdelta2-negative gammadelta T cell populations for bulk repertoire analysis. This TCR came from a pool of human donors (malaria-infected and uninfected, not separated). The chain links TRDV3 to TRDJ1; 9 bases align to TRDD3. Matching the DNA to germline supplied the J gene, which TCRdb does not give. Sequencing was carried out using gamma-delta T cells from blood. CDR3 amino acids: CASPPFTGGPTEKLIF. DNA for the CDR3: TGTGCCTCCCCCCCGTTTACTGGGGGACCCACCGAGAAACTCATCTTT. Complete variable domain (other parts from reference TRDV3 and TRDJ1): CDKVTQSSPDQTVASGSEVVLLCTYDTVYSNPDLFWYRIRPDYSFQFVFYGDNSRSEGADFTQGRFSVKHILTQKAFHLVISPVRTEDSATYYCASPPFTGGPTEKLIFGKGTRVTVEP.